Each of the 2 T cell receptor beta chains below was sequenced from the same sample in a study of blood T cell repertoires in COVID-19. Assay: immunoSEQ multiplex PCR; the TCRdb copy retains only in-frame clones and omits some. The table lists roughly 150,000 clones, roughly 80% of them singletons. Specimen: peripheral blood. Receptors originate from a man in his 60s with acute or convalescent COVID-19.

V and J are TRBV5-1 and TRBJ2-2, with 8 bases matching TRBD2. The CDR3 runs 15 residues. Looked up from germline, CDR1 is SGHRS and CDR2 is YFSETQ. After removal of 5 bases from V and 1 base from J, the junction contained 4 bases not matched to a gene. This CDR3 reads CASRPSGGNTGELFF. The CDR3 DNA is TGCGCCAGCAGACCGAGCGGGGGGAACACCGGGGAGCTGTTTTTT.

The DNA for the CDR3 is TGTGCCAGCAGTTACACGCCCCGCCCCCGGGGCACTGAAGCTTTCTTT. Encoded protein: CASSYTPRPRGTEAFF. This chain joins TRBV6-5 and TRBJ1-1; D is ambiguous. Trimming shortened V by 2 bases and J by 4 bases, and 17 bases separated the two germline ends. The CDR3 totals 16 residues. Germline CDR1 reads MNHEY; CDR2 reads SVGAGI.